These 15 T cell receptor beta chains were sequenced from one sample in a study of cytomegalovirus exposure and HLA in healthy donors. The PCR was carried out with 60 Vbeta primers and 13 Jbeta primers. Data came from immunoSEQ multiplex PCR; TCRdb stores just in-frame clones and leaves some out. The sample has around 200,000 clones; 60% to 80% are singletons. Sequenced: PBMCs. Every receptor here comes from a woman aged 18-29 years in good health and CMV-seronegative.

V and J are TRBV19 and TRBJ2-1, with TRBD1 matching over 8 bases. Germline values: CDR1 LNHDA, CDR2 SQIVND (reference sequence). The trim removed 4 bases at V and 8 bases at J, leaving 4 bases unmatched. The CDR3 contains 13 residues. The CDR3: CASSTQGGHEQFF. The CDR3 DNA follows: TGTGCCAGTAGTACACAGGGGGGTCATGAGCAGTTCTTC.

The genes are TRBV13 and TRBJ1-6, with D uncertain. The CDR3 extends over 15 amino acids. V was cut by 5 bases and J by 7 bases, with 15 bases left in between. The V gene's germline CDR1 is PRHDT and CDR2 FYEKMQ (reference sequence). DNA of the CDR3: TGTGCCAGCAGCCCGCATATATCGGGGAATTCACCCCTCCACTTT. As protein: CASSPHISGNSPLHF.

The gene calls are TRBV9 and TRBJ1-4; 8 bases line up with TRBD1. Germline V lookup: CDR1 SGDLS, CDR2 YYNGEE. V lost 4 bases and J lost 3; bases outside the gene matches: 5. CDR3 length: 15 amino acids. In nucleotides, the CDR3 is TGTGCCAGCAGCCAAGGACAGGGCTCTAATGAAAAACTGTTTTTT. It yields the protein CASSQGQGSNEKLFF.

The chain employs TRBV2 and TRBJ2-7, with D tentatively TRBD1 (6 bases). The CDR3 runs 16 residues. CDR1 is SNHLY, CDR2 FYNNEI, per germline. Trimming removed 6 bases at V and 0 bases at J, with 18 bases between. CDR3 nucleotides: TGTGCCAGCAGCCTCACCCTATACAGGGACTCCTACGAGCAGTACTTC. Translating gives CASSLTLYRDSYEQYF.

The chain is built from TRBV7-8 and TRBJ1-1, with a tentative D call TRBD1 (6 bases). Germline values: CDR1 SGHVS, CDR2 FQNEAQ. Trimming pared 5 bases from V and 2 bases from J, leaving 18 bases between. CDR3 size: 16 residues. CDR3 DNA sequence: TGTGCCAGCAGCCCCGTGCGGCTACAGGGAAACACTGAAGCTTTCTTT. Amino acids: CASSPVRLQGNTEAFF.

The chain is built from TRBV21-1 and TRBJ2-3; the table names TRBD2, a call not compared with the DNA. TRBV21-1 counts as a pseudogene. CDR3 length: 17 amino acids. In DNA form, the CDR3 reads TGTGCCAGCAGCAAACGCGGTAGCGGGGGAACGACAGATACGCAGTATTTT. Residues: CASSKRGSGGTTDTQYF.

V gene TRBV6-1 combines with J gene TRBJ1-5; 9 positions match TRBD1. The CDR3 totals 13 residues. The germline CDR1 and CDR2 sequences are MNHNS and SASEGT. J gave up 9 bases and V 6 bases, and 6 bases lay outside the gene matches. The CDR3 sequence: CASRTGGSGPQHF. The CDR3 DNA follows: TGTGCCAGCAGGACAGGGGGATCAGGGCCCCAGCATTTT.

This chain links TRBV30 with TRBJ1-5; D is perhaps TRBD1 (6 bases). V was clipped by 2 bases and J by 3 bases, with 11 bases between them. This CDR3 has 14 amino acids. Per germline, CDR1 GTSNPN and CDR2 SVGIG (reference sequence). The DNA of the CDR3 is TGTGCCTGGAGTTCTGGACAGCCCAATCAGCCCCAGCATTTT. This encodes CAWSSGQPNQPQHF.

This chain links TRBV27 with TRBJ2-5, with TRBD1 identical over 7 bases. The J call may be mistaken, given a closer DNA end match to TRBJ2-7. The CDR3 sequence is 14 residues long. Germline lookup yields CDR1 MNHEY and CDR2 SMNVEV (reference sequence). The CDR3 DNA sequence: TGTGCCAGCAGTCCCGCGACAGGGACCTACGAGCAGTACTTC. It encodes CASSPATGTYEQYF.

The chain couples TRBV28 to TRBJ1-6; 7 nucleotides match TRBD1. The germline V gene has CDR1 MDHEN and CDR2 SYDVKM. J was trimmed by 5 bases and V by 8 bases; bases with no gene match: 6. The CDR3 totals 14 residues. CDR3 in DNA: TGTGCCAGCCGGACAGGTCGAAATAATTCACCCCTCCACTTT. Translated: CASRTGRNNSPLHF.

V is TRBV4-1 and J is TRBJ1-5, with 7 bases matching TRBD1. This CDR3 region has 14 residues. Germline CDR1 reads MGHRA; CDR2 reads YSYEKL. The junction had 3 bases not matched to a gene; V was cut back by 4 bases and J by 3 bases. In DNA form, the CDR3 reads TGCGCCAGCAGCCCCGGACAGGACAATCAGCCCCAGCATTTT. It translates to CASSPGQDNQPQHF.

This clone was detected a few times. The chain joins TRBV4-2 to TRBJ1-1, with D possibly matching TRBD1 (5 bases). CDR1 is LGHNA and CDR2 is YNFKEQ in the germline V gene. There are 15 residues in the CDR3. V was pared by 0 bases and J by 1 base, with 9 bases between. In nucleotides, the CDR3 is TGTGCCAGCAGCCAAGAAAGCGGGACGAACACTGAAGCTTTCTTT. This gives the protein CASSQESGTNTEAFF.

As to this clone: Other DNA sequences in the sample encode the same CDR3. The chain has TRBV6-5 and TRBJ1-5, with D unclear. This CDR3 region has 14 residues. Germline V CDR1 and CDR2: MNHEY, SVGAGI. Trimming left V 3 bases short and J 2 bases short, with 8 bases between. CDR3 amino acids: CASSYSRGNQPQHF. The CDR3 DNA follows: TGTGCCAGCAGTTATAGTCGTGGCAATCAGCCCCAGCATTTT.

The V and J genes are TRBV19 and TRBJ1-3, with 8 bases lining up with TRBD1. The length of the CDR3 is 17 residues. V gave up 4 bases and J gave up 0 bases; unmatched junction bases: 8. Germline CDR1 reads LNHDA; CDR2 reads SQIVND (reference sequence). The CDR3 spells CASSTRDRLSSGNTIYF. The CDR3 nucleotides are TGTGCCAGTAGTACCCGGGACAGGCTAAGCTCTGGAAACACCATATATTTT.

V gene TRBV27 combines with J gene TRBJ2-1; D may be TRBD2 (5 bases). V was shortened by 6 bases and J by 7 bases, with 7 bases between the two germline ends. Germline assignment: CDR1 MNHEY and CDR2 SMNVEV (reference sequence). This CDR3 region has 11 residues. The CDR3 DNA reads TGTGCCAGCAGGAGGAGGAATGAGCAGTTCTTC. Translated: CASRRRNEQFF.